This T cell receptor beta chain is drawn from a study of T cells in Graves' hyperthyroidism and ophthalmopathy. This clonotype showed up just a few times. CDR3 length equals 15 residues. V lost 3 bases to trimming and J lost 6 bases; unmatched junction nucleotides: 5. Per the germline V gene, CDR1 is MNHEY and CDR2 is SVGAGI. Stable Graves' hyperthyroidism denoted no ophthalmopathy progression over 18 months. Patients were excluded for uncontrolled infection, other autoimmune disease, pregnancy or lactation. The investigators amplified TCR beta CDR3 regions from RNA transcripts. In the first-round RT-PCR of the TCR CDR3, the HTBI primer set was used. Each CDR3 protein gets one entry after TCRdb re-called the multiplex PCR reads with MiXCR. The sample contains about 840,000 distinct CDR3 sequences, approximately 40% of which appear only once.

This chain links TRBV6-5 with TRBJ2-2; 9 bases fit TRBD2. Sequenced sample: blood. This TCR was recovered from a man aged 18 to 30 with Graves' hyperthyroidism. The chain's CDR3 is CASSYPASGAGELFF. The CDR3 DNA sequence: TGTGCCAGCAGTTATCCGGCTAGCGGGGCCGGGGAGCTGTTTTTT.